This T cell receptor (beta chain) was captured by sequencing in a study of Graves' ophthalmopathy and Graves' hyperthyroidism. Orbital computed tomography and thyroid ultrasound, along with TRAb, serum thyroxine and clinical symptoms, underpinned diagnosis. Amplified material comprised TCR beta CDR3 regions derived from RNA transcripts. An opening RT-PCR round employed HTBI primers and preceded a second-round multiplex PCR. From the multiplex PCR reads, TCRdb called clonotypes with MiXCR, one entry per CDR3 protein. This table has about 620,000 distinct CDR3 sequences, about a fifth appearing once. General study points: Thyroid clonotypes that were expanded above 0.001 frequency mostly also appeared in blood.

About this clonotype: Its antigen remains unknown.

Sequenced material: peripheral blood. The source is a woman aged 18-29 years with stable Graves' hyperthyroidism. Some clones in this sample may be carry-over from other donors' samples.

CDR3 sequence reads: CASSMGQNMNTEAFF. The CDR3 DNA sequence: TGTGCCAGCAGTATGGGACAGAACATGAACACTGAAGCTTTCTTT. The rearrangement links TRBV12-3 or TRBV12-4 to TRBJ1-1; 7 bases agree with TRBD1. Trimming cost V 5 bases and J 0 bases; bases outside gene matches: 6. The CDR3 covers 15 residues.